This TCR beta chain comes out of a study of cytomegalovirus exposure and HLA in healthy donors. The overall study: A preliminary data release comprised tens of millions of unique TCRs obtained from HLA-typed donors.

Study results and limitations: Later analysis found that TCR beta chains associated with HLA were more clonally expanded than other, equally common chains. Reportedly, fewer N-insertions than the approximately 700-donor mean appeared in an Asian-associated ancestry cluster in a later analysis. Indistinguishable V segments, including TRBV6-2 and TRBV6-3, were excluded.

A word on this clone: No antigen is known for it.

V was pared by 0 bases and J by 4 bases, with 6 bases between. The CDR3 has 13 residues. Germline lookup yields CDR1 MNHEY and CDR2 SMNVEV (reference sequence). With 60 Vbeta and 13 Jbeta primers, the PCR was carried out. The table came from immunoSEQ multiplex PCR; TCRdb's copy has only in-frame clones and leaves some out. This repertoire includes 150,000 or so clones. This TCR derives from a middle-aged woman in good health and CMV-seropositive. Sequenced material: PBMCs. The rearrangement joins TRBV27 to TRBJ2-5; D not resolved. The DNA for the CDR3 is TGTGCCAGCAGTTTATCCTCTGTAGAGACCCAGTACTTC. Its translation is CASSLSSVETQYF.